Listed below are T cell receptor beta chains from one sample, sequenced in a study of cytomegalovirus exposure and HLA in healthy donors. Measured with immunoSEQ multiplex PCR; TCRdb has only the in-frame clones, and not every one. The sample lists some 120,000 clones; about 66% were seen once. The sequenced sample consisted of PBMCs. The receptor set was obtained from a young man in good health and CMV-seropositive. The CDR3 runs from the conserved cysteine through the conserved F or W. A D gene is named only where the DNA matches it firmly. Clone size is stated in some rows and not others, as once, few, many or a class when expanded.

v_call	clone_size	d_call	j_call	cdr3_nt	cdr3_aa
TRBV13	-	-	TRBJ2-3	TGTGCCAGCAGCGCCAGGAGGACGCGCACAGATACGCAGTATTTT	CASSARRTRTDTQYF
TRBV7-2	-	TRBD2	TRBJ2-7	TGTGCCAGCAGCTTACTAGCGGGGACCTACGAGCAGTACTTC	CASSLLAGTYEQYF
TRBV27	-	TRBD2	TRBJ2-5	TGTGCCAGCAGTTTCTCTAGCGGCCAAGAGACCCAGTACTTC	CASSFSSGQETQYF
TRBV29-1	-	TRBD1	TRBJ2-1	TGCAGCGTTGAGCACTCCGGGACAGACCGCCGGGAGCAGTTCTTC	CSVEHSGTDRREQFF
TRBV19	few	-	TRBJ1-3	TGTGCCACCCGAACATCACACTCTGGAAACACCATATATTTT	CATRTSHSGNTIYF
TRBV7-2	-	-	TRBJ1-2	TGTGCCAGCAGCGCCGGGGTTGGCTATGGCTACACCTTC	CASSAGVGYGYTF
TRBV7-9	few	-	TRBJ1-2	TGTGCCAGCAGTCTCGCTGGGGGGTCCTATGGCTACACCTTC	CASSLAGGSYGYTF
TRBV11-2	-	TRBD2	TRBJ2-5	TGTGCCAGCAGCTTACCGCGGGAGGGTCAAGAGACCCAGTACTTC	CASSLPREGQETQYF
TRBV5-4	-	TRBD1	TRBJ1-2	TGTGCCAGCAGCATGGGACAGGGGTCCTCTAACTATGGCTACACCTTC	CASSMGQGSSNYGYTF
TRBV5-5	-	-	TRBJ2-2	TGTGCCAGCAGCTTTGGGCCTGGCGGGGAGCTGTTTTTT	CASSFGPGGELFF
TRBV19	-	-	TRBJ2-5	TGTGCCAGTAGCCCGTGGGCAGTAACCCAAGAGACCCAGTACTTC	CASSPWAVTQETQYF
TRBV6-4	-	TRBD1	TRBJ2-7	TGTGCCAGCAGGCCGCCACAGGGGAACCTAACCTACGAGCAGTACTTC	CASRPPQGNLTYEQYF
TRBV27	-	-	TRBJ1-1	TGTGCCAGCAGTTTATGGGGCAGGACGAACACTGAAGCTTTCTTT	CASSLWGRTNTEAFF
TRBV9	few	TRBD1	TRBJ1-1	TGTGCCAGCAGCGCAGACAGGGGAAGGACTGAAGCTTTCTTT	CASSADRGRTEAFF
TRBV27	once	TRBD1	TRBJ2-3	TGTGCCAGCAGTGTGGGACAGGGCACAGATACGCAGTATTTT	CASSVGQGTDTQYF
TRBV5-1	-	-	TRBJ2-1	TGCGCCAGCAGTTGGCCGGCAGCGGTCAATGAGCAGTTCTTC	CASSWPAAVNEQFF
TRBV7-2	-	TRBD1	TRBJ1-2	TGTGCCAGCAGCTTTACAGCCGGGACAGGTACCTATGGCTACACCTTC	CASSFTAGTGTYGYTF
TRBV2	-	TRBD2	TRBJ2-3	TGTGCCAGCATCGGGACTAGCGACACAGATACGCAGTATTTT	CASIGTSDTDTQYF
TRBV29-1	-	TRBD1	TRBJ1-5	TGCAGCGTTGTCACAGCGGAGACAGGGTTTAATCAGCCCCAGCATTTT	CSVVTAETGFNQPQHF
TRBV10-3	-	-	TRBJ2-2	TGTGCCATCAGTGGTACAACCGGGAAAGCGAACACCGGGGAGCTGTTTTTT	CAISGTTGKANTGELFF
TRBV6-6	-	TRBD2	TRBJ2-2	TGTGCCAGCACCCGGCTCCTAGCGGGAAACACCGGGGAGCTGTTTTTT	CASTRLLAGNTGELFF
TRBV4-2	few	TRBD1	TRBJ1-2	TGTGCCAGCAGCCAAGAGGGTTGGGACAGGAGATACCTATCTGAGGGCTACACCTTC	CASSQEGWDRRYLSEGYTF
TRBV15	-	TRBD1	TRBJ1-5	TGTGCCACCAGCAGAGATATTCTCCGGCAGGGGGATCAGCCCCAGCATTTT	CATSRDILRQGDQPQHF
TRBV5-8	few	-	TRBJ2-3	TGTGCCAGCAGGCGGTTTACAGATACGCAGTATTTT	CASRRFTDTQYF
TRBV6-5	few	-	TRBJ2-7	TGTGCCAGCAGTCCTAGAGGGGGTCGCGAGCAGTACTTC	CASSPRGGREQYF
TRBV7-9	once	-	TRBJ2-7	TGTGCCAGCAGCGGGACAAGATACGAGCAGTACTTC	CASSGTRYEQYF
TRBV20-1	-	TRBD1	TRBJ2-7	TGCAGCCACCCACAGGGGGACGAGCAGTACTTC	CSHPQGDEQYF
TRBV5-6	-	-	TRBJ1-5	TGTGCCAGCAGCTTCGATACACGGAGGAATCAGCCCCAGCATTTT	CASSFDTRRNQPQHF
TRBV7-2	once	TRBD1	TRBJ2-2	TGTGCCAGCAGCATCAGGGGGCGCGGCACCGGGGAGCTGTTTTTT	CASSIRGRGTGELFF
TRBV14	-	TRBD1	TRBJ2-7	TGTGCCAGCAGCTCGCCGGGACAGGGCCTAACCTACGAGCAGTACTTC	CASSSPGQGLTYEQYF
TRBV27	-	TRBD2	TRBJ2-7	TGTGCCAGTCAGCGGACTAGCGGGACCTACGAGCAGTACTTC	CASQRTSGTYEQYF
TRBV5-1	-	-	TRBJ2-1	TGCGCCAGCAGCTTGGATTTCCGGGAGAGCTACAATGAGCAGTTCTTC	CASSLDFRESYNEQFF
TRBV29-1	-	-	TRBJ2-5	TGCAGCGTTGCTCCGAGGGGGGGTAGTGAGACCCAGTACTTC	CSVAPRGGSETQYF
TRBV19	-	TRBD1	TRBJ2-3	TGTGCCAGTTCTGCGTATGGGAGCGGCCAGGGGGCAGATACGCAGTATTTT	CASSAYGSGQGADTQYF
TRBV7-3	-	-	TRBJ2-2	TGTGCCAGCAGCTTACGGGGAGACACCGGGGAGCTGTTTTTT	CASSLRGDTGELFF
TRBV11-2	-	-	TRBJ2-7	TGTGCCAGCAGCTTGGCCGCTAGCGCGTACGAGCAGTACTTC	CASSLAASAYEQYF
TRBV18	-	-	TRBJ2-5	TGTGCCAGCTCACGTCTCGAGGGCCGAGAGACCCAGTACTTC	CASSRLEGRETQYF
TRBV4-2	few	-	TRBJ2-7	TGTGCCAGCAGCCAGCAGGGTAGGACCTACGAGCAGTACTTC	CASSQQGRTYEQYF
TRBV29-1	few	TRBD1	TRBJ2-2	TGCAGCGTTGTCTACCAGGGGGTGGGCGGGGAGCTGTTTTTT	CSVVYQGVGGELFF
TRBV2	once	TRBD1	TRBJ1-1	TGTGCCAGCAGTCAAACAGGGGGGCATGAAGCTTTCTTT	CASSQTGGHEAFF
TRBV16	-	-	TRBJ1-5	TGTGCCAGCAGCCAAGCTCGGCGGCAGCCCCAGCATTTT	CASSQARRQPQHF
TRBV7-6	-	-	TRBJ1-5	TGTGCCAGCAGCCGGGGGGGCAATCAGCCCCAGCATTTT	CASSRGGNQPQHF
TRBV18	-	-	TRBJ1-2	TGTGCCAGCTCCCCGTTTTTGGGGGGGCCTACTTATGGCTACACCTTC	CASSPFLGGPTYGYTF
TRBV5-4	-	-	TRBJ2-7	TGTGCCAGCAGGATTGGTAGCGGTTACGAGCAGTACTTC	CASRIGSGYEQYF
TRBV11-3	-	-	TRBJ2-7	TGTGCCAGCAGCTCGTCGGAGCGTTGGGGCCCAGTAGGCTACGAGCAGTACTTC	CASSSSERWGPVGYEQYF
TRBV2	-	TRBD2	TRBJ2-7	TGTGCCAGCAGCCAAGGGACTAGCGGCTACGAGCAGTACTTC	CASSQGTSGYEQYF
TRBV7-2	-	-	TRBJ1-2	TGTGCCAGCAGCTTAGATTCCCAGGGAGGCTACACCTTC	CASSLDSQGGYTF
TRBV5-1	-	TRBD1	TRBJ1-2	TGTGCCAGCAGACGGACAGGGGCCCATGGCTACACCTTC	CASRRTGAHGYTF
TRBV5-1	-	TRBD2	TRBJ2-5	TGCGCCAGCAGCCGTTTGGGACTAGCGGGAGGCTGGGAGGAGACCCAGTACTTC	CASSRLGLAGGWEETQYF
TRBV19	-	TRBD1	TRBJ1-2	TGTGCCAGTACCAAAAGGGGATCCGGGACAGGCAACTATGGCTACACCTTC	CASTKRGSGTGNYGYTF
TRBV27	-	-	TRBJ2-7	TGTGCCAGCAGTTCCGCCCTACACGAGCAGTACTTC	CASSSALHEQYF
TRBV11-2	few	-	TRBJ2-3	TGTGCCAGCAGCAAAACTAGCCCCACAGATACGCAGTATTTT	CASSKTSPTDTQYF
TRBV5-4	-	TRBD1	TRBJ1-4	TGTGCCAGCAGCGACAACGTTCGGACAGGAGATAATGAAAAACTGTTTTTT	CASSDNVRTGDNEKLFF
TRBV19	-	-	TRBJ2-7	TGTGCCAGTAGTATGGGGCGTCGGAGGGGGCCGGGTGTTAACCTCTACGAGCAGTACTTC	CASSMGRRRGPGVNLYEQYF
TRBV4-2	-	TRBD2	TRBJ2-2	TGTGCCAGCAGCCATTCCGGGACTAGCGGGATTTACACCGGGGAGCTGTTTTTT	CASSHSGTSGIYTGELFF
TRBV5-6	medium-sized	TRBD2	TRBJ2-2	TGTGCCAGCAGCACCTGGACTAGAGGGTACACCGGGGAGCTGTTTTTT	CASSTWTRGYTGELFF
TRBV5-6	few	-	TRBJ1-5	TGTGCCAGCACCAAACAGAGCTATAGCAATCAGCCCCAGCATTTT	CASTKQSYSNQPQHF
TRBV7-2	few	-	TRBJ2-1	TGTGCCAGCAGCCCGCCGGGACAGATTAAGCGGGAGAAGTTCTTC	CASSPPGQIKREKFF
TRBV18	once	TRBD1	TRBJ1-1	TGTGCCAGCTCCAACCAGGACAGGGGGTACGCCACTGAAGCTTTCTTT	CASSNQDRGYATEAFF
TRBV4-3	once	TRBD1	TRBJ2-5	TGCGCCAGCAGCCCGGGACAGGGGCGGGAGGAGACCCAGTACTTC	CASSPGQGREETQYF